This TCR beta chain was obtained from a study of cytomegalovirus exposure and HLA in healthy donors. The J segment lost 2 bases and the V segment lost 4 bases, leaving 5 bases of the junction unmatched. Germline V CDR1 and CDR2: SGHRS, YFSETQ. CDR3 length: 14 residues. PCR amplification relied on 60 Vbeta primers (plus 13 Jbeta primers). TCRdb's table, derived via immunoSEQ multiplex PCR, lists solely in-frame clones and lacks some. The sample has 180,000 or so clones, approximately 80% seen once. The sample comprised PBMCs. This TCR derives from a man aged 18-30 years in good health and CMV-seronegative. The chain uses TRBV5-1 and TRBJ2-5; 7 bases are shared with TRBD1. Here the CDR3 reads CASSTGTAQETQYF. CDR3 sequence (DNA): TGCGCCAGCAGCACTGGGACAGCTCAAGAGACCCAGTACTTC. Complete variable domain (other parts from reference TRBV5-1 and TRBJ2-5): KAGVTQTPRYLIKTRGQQVTLSCSPISGHRSVSWYQQTPGQGLQFLFEYFSETQRNKGNFPGRFSGRQFSNSRSEMNVSTLELGDSALYLCASSTGTAQETQYFGPGTRLLVL.